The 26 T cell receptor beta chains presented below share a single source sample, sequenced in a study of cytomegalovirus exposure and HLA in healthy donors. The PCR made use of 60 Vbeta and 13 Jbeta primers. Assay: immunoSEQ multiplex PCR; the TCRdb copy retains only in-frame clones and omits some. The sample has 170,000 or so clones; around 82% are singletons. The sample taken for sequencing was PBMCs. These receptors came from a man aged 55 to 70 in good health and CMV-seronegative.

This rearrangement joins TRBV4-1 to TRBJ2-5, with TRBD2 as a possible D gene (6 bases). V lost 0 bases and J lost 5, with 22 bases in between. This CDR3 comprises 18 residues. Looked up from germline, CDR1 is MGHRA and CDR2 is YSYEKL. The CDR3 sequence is CASSQDRSGPTEWETQYF. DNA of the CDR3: TGCGCCAGCAGCCAAGACAGGAGCGGGCCCACGGAGTGGGAGACCCAGTACTTC.

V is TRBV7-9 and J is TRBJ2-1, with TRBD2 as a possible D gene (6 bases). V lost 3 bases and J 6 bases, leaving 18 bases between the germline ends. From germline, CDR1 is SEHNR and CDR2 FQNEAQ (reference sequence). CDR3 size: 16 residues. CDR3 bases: TGTGCCAGCAGCTTGGCCCAATCGGGGAGGACCAATGAGCAGTTCTTC. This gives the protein CASSLAQSGRTNEQFF.

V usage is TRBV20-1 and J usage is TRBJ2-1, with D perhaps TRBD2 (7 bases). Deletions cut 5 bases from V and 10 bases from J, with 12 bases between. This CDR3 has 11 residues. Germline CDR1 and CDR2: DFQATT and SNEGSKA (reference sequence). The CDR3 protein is CSAGRGGEQFF. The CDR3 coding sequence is TGCAGTGCTGGAAGGGGGGGGGAGCAGTTCTTC.

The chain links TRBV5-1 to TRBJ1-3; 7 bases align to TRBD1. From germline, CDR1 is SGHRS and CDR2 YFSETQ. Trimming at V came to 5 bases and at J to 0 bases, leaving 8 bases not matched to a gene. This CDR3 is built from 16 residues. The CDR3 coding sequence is TGCGCCAGCAGGGCCGGGACAGTAAGCTCTGGAAACACCATATATTTT. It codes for CASRAGTVSSGNTIYF.

The CDR3 DNA is TGTGCCAGCAGTTATACAGGGGACCCTCAGCCCCAGCATTTT. The encoded protein is CASSYTGDPQPQHF. The gene calls are TRBV2 and TRBJ1-5, with 7 bases lining up with TRBD1. J gave up 6 bases and V 5 bases, and 7 bases lay outside the gene matches. The CDR3 covers 14 residues. CDR1 SNHLY and CDR2 FYNNEI come from the germline V gene.

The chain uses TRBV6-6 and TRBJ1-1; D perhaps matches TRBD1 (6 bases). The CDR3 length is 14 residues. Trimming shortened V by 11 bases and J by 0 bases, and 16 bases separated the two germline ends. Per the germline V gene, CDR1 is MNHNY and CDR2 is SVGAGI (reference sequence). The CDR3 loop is CAAVTQGLNTEAFF. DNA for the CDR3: TGTGCCGCTGTAACCCAGGGGTTGAACACTGAAGCTTTCTTT.

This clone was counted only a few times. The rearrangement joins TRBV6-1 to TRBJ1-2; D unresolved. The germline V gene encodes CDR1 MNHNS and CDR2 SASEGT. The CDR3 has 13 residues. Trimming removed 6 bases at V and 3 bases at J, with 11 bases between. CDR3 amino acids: CASSPSVYYGYTF. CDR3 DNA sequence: TGTGCCAGCAGCCCCAGCGTCTACTATGGCTACACCTTC.

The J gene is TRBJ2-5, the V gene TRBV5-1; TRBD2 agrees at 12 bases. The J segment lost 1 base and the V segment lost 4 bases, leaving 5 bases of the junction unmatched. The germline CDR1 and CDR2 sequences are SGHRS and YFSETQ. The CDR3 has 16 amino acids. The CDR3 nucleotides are TGCGCCAGCAGCCCCCGGACTAGCGGGGTCCAAGAGACCCAGTACTTC. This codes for CASSPRTSGVQETQYF.

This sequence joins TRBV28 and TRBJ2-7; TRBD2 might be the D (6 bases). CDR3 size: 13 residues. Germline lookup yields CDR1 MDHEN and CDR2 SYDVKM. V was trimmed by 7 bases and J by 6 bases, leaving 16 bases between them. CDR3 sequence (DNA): TGTGCCAGCACCCGTGGGACTCCCTTCGAGCAGTACTTC. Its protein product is CASTRGTPFEQYF.

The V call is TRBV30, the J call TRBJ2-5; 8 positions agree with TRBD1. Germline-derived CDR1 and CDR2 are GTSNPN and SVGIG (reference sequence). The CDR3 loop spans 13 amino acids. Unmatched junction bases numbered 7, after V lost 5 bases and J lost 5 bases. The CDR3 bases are TGTGCCTGGGATGGACAGGGCCAGGAGACCCAGTACTTC. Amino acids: CAWDGQGQETQYF.

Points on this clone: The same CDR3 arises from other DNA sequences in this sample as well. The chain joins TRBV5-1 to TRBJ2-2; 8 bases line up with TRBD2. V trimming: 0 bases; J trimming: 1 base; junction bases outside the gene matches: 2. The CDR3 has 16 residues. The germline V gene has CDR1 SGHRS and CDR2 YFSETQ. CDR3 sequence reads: CASSLGLAGNTGELFF. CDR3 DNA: TGCGCCAGCAGCTTGGGGCTAGCGGGGAACACCGGGGAGCTGTTTTTT.

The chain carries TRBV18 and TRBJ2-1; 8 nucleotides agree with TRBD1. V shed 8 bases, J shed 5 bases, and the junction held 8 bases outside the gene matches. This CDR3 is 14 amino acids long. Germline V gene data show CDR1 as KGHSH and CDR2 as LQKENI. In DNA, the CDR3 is TGTGCCAGCGTCGGACAGGGTCACCACAATGAGCAGTTCTTC. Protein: CASVGQGHHNEQFF.

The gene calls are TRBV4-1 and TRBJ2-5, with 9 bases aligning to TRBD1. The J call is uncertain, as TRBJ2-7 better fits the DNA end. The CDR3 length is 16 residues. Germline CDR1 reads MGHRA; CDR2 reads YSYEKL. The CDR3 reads CASSGDRDRENYEQYF. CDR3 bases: TGCGCCAGCAGCGGAGACCGGGACAGGGAAAACTACGAGCAGTACTTC.

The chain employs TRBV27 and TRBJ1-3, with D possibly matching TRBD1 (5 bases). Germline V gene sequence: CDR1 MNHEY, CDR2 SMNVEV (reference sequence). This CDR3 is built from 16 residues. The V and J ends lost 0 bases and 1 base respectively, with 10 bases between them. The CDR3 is CASSLSGGFSGNTIYF. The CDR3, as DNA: TGTGCCAGCAGTTTATCGGGGGGGTTTTCTGGAAACACCATATATTTT.

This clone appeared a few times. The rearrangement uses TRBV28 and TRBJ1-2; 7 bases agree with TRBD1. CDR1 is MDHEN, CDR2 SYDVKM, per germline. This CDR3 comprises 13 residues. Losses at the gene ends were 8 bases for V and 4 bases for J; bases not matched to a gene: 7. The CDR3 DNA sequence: TGTGCCAGCGGCGGGGACAGAGCCTATGGCTACACCTTC. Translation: CASGGDRAYGYTF.

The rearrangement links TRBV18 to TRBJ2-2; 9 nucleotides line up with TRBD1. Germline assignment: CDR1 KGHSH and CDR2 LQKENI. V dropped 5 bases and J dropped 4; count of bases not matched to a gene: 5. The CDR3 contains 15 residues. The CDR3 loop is CASSRGQGGTGELFF. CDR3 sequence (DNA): TGTGCCAGCTCAAGGGGACAGGGCGGCACCGGGGAGCTGTTTTTT.

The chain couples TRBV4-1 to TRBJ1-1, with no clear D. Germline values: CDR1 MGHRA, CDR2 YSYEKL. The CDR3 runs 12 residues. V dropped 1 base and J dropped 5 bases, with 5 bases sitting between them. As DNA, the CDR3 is TGCGCCAGCAGCCAAGCGGGGACTGAAGCTTTCTTT. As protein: CASSQAGTEAFF.

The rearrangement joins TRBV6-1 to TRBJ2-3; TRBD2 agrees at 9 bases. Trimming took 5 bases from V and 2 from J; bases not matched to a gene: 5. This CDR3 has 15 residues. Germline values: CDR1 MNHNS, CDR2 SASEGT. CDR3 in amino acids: CASSISGGTTDTQYF. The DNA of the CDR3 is TGTGCCAGCAGTATAAGCGGGGGGACCACAGATACGCAGTATTTT.

CDR3 DNA sequence: TGTGCCAGCAGCCCAATCAGCGGGGGGGACAATGAGCAGTTCTTC. Translated: CASSPISGGDNEQFF. The chain employs TRBV11-2 and TRBJ2-1; 10 bases map to TRBD2. Germline V CDR1 and CDR2: SGHAT, FQNNGV. The CDR3 covers 15 residues. Germline trimming cut 5 bases from V and 5 bases from J; bases unmatched to any gene: 6.

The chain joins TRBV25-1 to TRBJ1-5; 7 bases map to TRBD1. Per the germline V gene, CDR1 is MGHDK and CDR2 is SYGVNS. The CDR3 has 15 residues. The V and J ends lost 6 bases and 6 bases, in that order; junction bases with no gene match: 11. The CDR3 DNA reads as TGTGCCAGCAGACCAGCAACAGGGGATACTCAGCCCCAGCATTTT. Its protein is CASRPATGDTQPQHF. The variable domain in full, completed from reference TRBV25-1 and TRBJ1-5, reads EADIYQTPRYLVIGTGKKITLECSQTMGHDKMYWYQQDPGMELHLIHYSYGVNSTEKGDLSSESTVSRIRTEHFPLTLESARPSHTSQYLCASRPATGDTQPQHFGDGTRLSIL.

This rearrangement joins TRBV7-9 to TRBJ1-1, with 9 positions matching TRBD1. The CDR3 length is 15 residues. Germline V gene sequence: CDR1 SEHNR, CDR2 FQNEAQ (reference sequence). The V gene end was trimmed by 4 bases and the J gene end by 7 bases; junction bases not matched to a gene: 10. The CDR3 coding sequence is TGTGCCAGCAGCTCGCCTAGCCGGGACAGGGATGAAGCTTTCTTT. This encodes CASSSPSRDRDEAFF.

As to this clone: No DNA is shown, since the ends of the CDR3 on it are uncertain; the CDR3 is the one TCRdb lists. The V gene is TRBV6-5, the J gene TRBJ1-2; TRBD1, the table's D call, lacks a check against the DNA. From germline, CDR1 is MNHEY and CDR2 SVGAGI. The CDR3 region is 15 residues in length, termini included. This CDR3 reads CASSYGFGQGASYPF.

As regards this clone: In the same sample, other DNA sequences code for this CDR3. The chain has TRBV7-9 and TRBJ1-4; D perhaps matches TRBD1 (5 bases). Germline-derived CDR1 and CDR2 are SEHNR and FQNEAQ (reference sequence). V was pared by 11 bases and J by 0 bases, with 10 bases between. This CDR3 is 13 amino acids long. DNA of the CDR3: TGTGCCTCCCAGGGATCAACTAATGAAAAACTGTTTTTT. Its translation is CASQGSTNEKLFF.

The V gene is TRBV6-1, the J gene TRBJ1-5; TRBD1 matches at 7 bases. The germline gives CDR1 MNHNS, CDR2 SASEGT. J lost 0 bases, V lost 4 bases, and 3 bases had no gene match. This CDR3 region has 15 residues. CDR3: CASSGRQGSNQPQHF. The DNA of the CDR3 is TGTGCCAGCAGTGGCCGACAGGGTAGCAATCAGCCCCAGCATTTT.

The CDR3 region has the DNA TGTGCCAGCAGGGCAGGCCCCTACGAGCAGTACTTC. It specifies CASRAGPYEQYF. J is TRBJ2-7 and V is TRBV27, with D unresolved. Germline V gene data show CDR1 as MNHEY and CDR2 as SMNVEV (reference sequence). The CDR3 has 12 amino acids. Trimming cost V 6 bases and J 2 bases, with 8 bases left between them.

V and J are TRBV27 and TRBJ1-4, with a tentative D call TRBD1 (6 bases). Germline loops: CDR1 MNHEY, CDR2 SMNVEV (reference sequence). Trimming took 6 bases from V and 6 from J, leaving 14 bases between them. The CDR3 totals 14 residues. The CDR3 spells CASSIDRSYEKLFF. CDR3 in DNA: TGTGCCAGCAGCATCGACAGGTCTTATGAAAAACTGTTTTTT.